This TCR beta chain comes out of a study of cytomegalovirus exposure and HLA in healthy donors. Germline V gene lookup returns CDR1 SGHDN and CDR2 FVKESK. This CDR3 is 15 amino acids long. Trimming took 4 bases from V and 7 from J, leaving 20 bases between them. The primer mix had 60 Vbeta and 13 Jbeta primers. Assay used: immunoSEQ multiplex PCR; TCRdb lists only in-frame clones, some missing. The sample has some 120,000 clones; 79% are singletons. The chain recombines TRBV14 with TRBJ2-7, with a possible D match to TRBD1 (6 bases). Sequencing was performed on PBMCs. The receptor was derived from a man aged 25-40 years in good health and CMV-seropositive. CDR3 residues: CASSPSRGFPLEQYF. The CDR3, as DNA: TGTGCCAGCAGCCCCTCCAGGGGTTTCCCCTTGGAGCAGTACTTC.